This T cell receptor beta chain was captured by sequencing in a study of blood T cell repertoires in COVID-19. Study background: COVID-19 samples from acute and convalescent phases originated in the United States, Italy and Spain. PBMCs, B-cell-depleted T cells, or T cells were the source of the cDNA or gDNA that made up the material.

Original processing methods: Scientists estimated how many nucleated cells there were by amplifying reference gene primers. This table comes from immunoSEQ multiplex PCR, and its TCRdb copy is limited to in-frame clones, with some not included. D and trimming come from the DNA, and the V and J calls and clone size come from that table. The sample has roughly 68,000 clones; more than 80% are singletons. This CDR3 region has 16 residues. The germline V gene encodes CDR1 MNHEY and CDR2 SVGEGT. The J segment lost 3 bases and the V segment lost 2 bases, leaving 7 bases of the junction unmatched. Sequences were obtained from peripheral blood. The clonotype originates from a woman of 80 years or more with active COVID-19. This chain links TRBV6-2 or TRBV6-3 with TRBJ2-7, with 10 bases lining up with TRBD1. The CDR3 coding sequence is TGTGCCAGCAGTTACAGCCTCCGGGACAGGGGCTACGAGCAGTACTTC. Its translation: CASSYSLRDRGYEQYF.